One and the same sample provided the 21 T cell receptor beta chains below, sequenced in a study of OX40 agonist ivuxolimab in advanced cancers. The repertoire was sequenced with immunoSEQ multiplex PCR; TCRdb's copy has only in-frame clones and lacks some. The sample contains tens of thousands of clones, 84% of which appear only once. This specimen was CD4+ or CD8+ T cells sorted from blood, taken in a trial of the OX40 agonist ivuxolimab. Receptors were obtained from an adult with an advanced solid tumor such as melanoma, head and neck, liver or kidney cancer.

The J gene is TRBJ1-4, the V gene TRBV14, with 9 bases fitting TRBD1. This CDR3 has 15 residues. Per germline, CDR1 SGHDN and CDR2 FVKESK. With V trimmed by 5 bases and J by 8 bases, 9 bases remained unmatched. The CDR3, as DNA: TGTGCCAGCAGCAGGAGGGGACAGGGATACGAAAAACTGTTTTTT. Protein product: CASSRRGQGYEKLFF.

This chain connects TRBV2 to TRBJ1-4; D possibly corresponds to TRBD1 (5 bases). Germline-derived CDR1 and CDR2 are SNHLY and FYNNEI. The CDR3 consists of 15 residues. V gave up 7 bases and J gave up 7 bases, with 19 bases separating them. Here the CDR3 reads CASIILGGKGEKLFF. CDR3 coding DNA: TGTGCCAGCATCATCCTCGGGGGGAAGGGTGAAAAACTGTTTTTT. Combining the CDR3 with reference TRBV2 and TRBJ1-4 gives the whole variable domain EPEVTQTPSHQVTQMGQEVILRCVPISNHLYFYWYRQILGQKVEFLVSFYNNEISEKSEIFDDQFSVERPDGSNFTLKIRSTKLEDSAMYFCASIILGGKGEKLFFGSGTQLSVL.

The V gene is TRBV19, the J gene TRBJ2-3; 7 nucleotides align to TRBD2. Losses at the gene ends were 5 bases for V and 0 bases for J; bases not matched to a gene: 5. The CDR3 sequence is 15 residues long. The germline CDR1 and CDR2 sequences are LNHDA and SQIVND (reference sequence). CDR3 in amino acids: CASSGSGASTDTQYF. The CDR3 coding sequence is TGTGCCAGTAGTGGGAGCGGGGCCAGCACAGATACGCAGTATTTT.

The rearrangement links TRBV7-2 to TRBJ1-3; 9 positions agree with TRBD1. Germline CDR1 reads SGHTA; CDR2 reads FQGNSA. The CDR3 extends over 17 amino acids. The J segment lost 1 base and the V segment lost 4 bases, leaving 8 bases of the junction unmatched. DNA for the CDR3: TGTGCCAGCAGCTCGACAGGGGGTGGATGGTCTGGAAACACCATATATTTT. Protein: CASSSTGGGWSGNTIYF.

This rearrangement joins TRBV19 to TRBJ2-2; a possible D gene is TRBD2 (6 bases). CDR3 length: 14 residues. Germline CDR1 LNHDA, CDR2 SQIVND (reference sequence). Trimming took 6 bases from V and 1 from J, leaving 9 bases between them. CDR3 region: CASRLEGNTGELFF. CDR3 coding DNA: TGTGCCAGTAGATTGGAGGGGAACACCGGGGAGCTGTTTTTT.

This clone came up once. This rearrangement joins TRBV7-6 to TRBJ2-1; possible D gene TRBD1, 6 bases. V lost 5 bases, J lost 5 bases, and 10 bases lay in between. The CDR3 consists of 13 residues. Germline V CDR1 and CDR2: SGHVS, FNYEAQ. In DNA, the CDR3 is TGTGCCAGCAGCGCCGGGACAAACAATGAGCAGTTCTTC. Encoded protein: CASSAGTNNEQFF.

This chain joins TRBV19 and TRBJ1-2; possibly TRBD1 for D (6 bases). CDR1 and CDR2 (germline): LNHDA, SQIVND (reference sequence). The CDR3 has 16 residues. Trimming removed 0 bases from V and 7 bases from J, with 18 bases in between. CDR3 residues: CASSIDRDTYWSGYTF. Written as DNA, the CDR3 is TGTGCCAGTAGTATAGACCGGGACACCTATTGGAGTGGCTACACCTTC.

The chain has TRBV5-1 and TRBJ2-1; D is undetermined. Trimming cost V 4 bases and J 12 bases, with 11 bases left between them. This CDR3 is 11 amino acids long. Germline-derived CDR1 and CDR2 are SGHRS and YFSETQ. The CDR3: CASSMDRWQFF. CDR3 sequence (DNA): TGCGCCAGCAGCATGGACCGTTGGCAGTTCTTC. Combining the CDR3 with reference TRBV5-1 and TRBJ2-1 gives the whole variable domain KAGVTQTPRYLIKTRGQQVTLSCSPISGHRSVSWYQQTPGQGLQFLFEYFSETQRNKGNFPGRFSGRQFSNSRSEMNVSTLELGDSALYLCASSMDRWQFFGPGTRLTVL.

This clone occurred once. This chain joins TRBV6-4 and TRBJ2-5; 10 bases line up with TRBD1. The CDR3 totals 15 residues. Germline V lookup: CDR1 MRHNA, CDR2 SNTAGT. V lost 7 bases to trimming and J lost 4 bases; unmatched junction nucleotides: 9. The CDR3 protein is CASTLPGQGRETQYF. CDR3 in DNA: TGTGCCAGCACGTTACCGGGACAGGGGAGAGAGACCCAGTACTTC.

This chain links TRBV5-1 with TRBJ2-3, with 8 bases identical to TRBD2. This CDR3 comprises 15 residues. Trimming at V came to 4 bases and at J to 5 bases, leaving 9 bases not matched to a gene. Germline assignment: CDR1 SGHRS and CDR2 YFSETQ. DNA of the CDR3: TGCGCCAGCAGCCTCGCGGGGGGCCAGGGAGATACGCAGTATTTT. It yields the protein CASSLAGGQGDTQYF. The full variable domain, completed using reference TRBV5-1 and TRBJ2-3, is KAGVTQTPRYLIKTRGQQVTLSCSPISGHRSVSWYQQTPGQGLQFLFEYFSETQRNKGNFPGRFSGRQFSNSRSEMNVSTLELGDSALYLCASSLAGGQGDTQYFGPGTRLTVL.

This rearrangement joins TRBV11-2 to TRBJ2-3; unclear D gene. Germline V gene sequence: CDR1 SGHAT, CDR2 FQNNGV. CDR3 length equals 15 residues. The V end was cut by 1 base, the J end by 4 bases, with 12 bases between. CDR3 bases: TGTGCCAGCAGCTTAGTTGGGTATCGGGCAGATACGCAGTATTTT. Translated: CASSLVGYRADTQYF.

The gene calls are TRBV6-1 and TRBJ1-5; TRBD1 matches 7 bases. This CDR3 has 18 residues. V shed 2 bases, J shed 0 bases, and the junction held 10 bases outside the gene matches. Germline loops: CDR1 MNHNS, CDR2 SASEGT. CDR3 DNA sequence: TGTGCCAGCAGTGAACTCCCCTTGGGACAGCTTAGCAATCAGCCCCAGCATTTT. Translation: CASSELPLGQLSNQPQHF.

This clone was seen a few times. The chain recombines TRBV7-2 with TRBJ2-1; D is undetermined. Germline loops: CDR1 SGHTA, CDR2 FQGNSA. The V end was cut by 5 bases, the J end by 7 bases, with 9 bases between. The CDR3 extends over 12 amino acids. CDR3 DNA: TGTGCCAGCAGCCCAGGTCTGAATGAGCAGTTCTTC. Translated, it gives CASSPGLNEQFF.

The genes are TRBV7-2 and TRBJ2-1; 9 nucleotides agree with TRBD2. V shed 1 base, J shed 7 bases, and the junction held 5 bases outside the gene matches. CDR3 length: 15 residues. Looked up from germline, CDR1 is SGHTA and CDR2 is FQGNSA. The CDR3 DNA reads as TGTGCCAGCAGCTTAGGCGGCGGGGGGGCAAATGAGCAGTTCTTC. Residues: CASSLGGGGANEQFF.

J is TRBJ1-5 and V is TRBV19; D is unresolved. V shed 7 bases and J shed 0 bases, with 7 bases lying between them. This CDR3 contains 13 residues. Germline CDR1 and CDR2: LNHDA and SQIVND (reference sequence). CDR3: CASTRYSNQPQHF. CDR3 nucleotide sequence: TGTGCCAGTACGAGATATAGCAATCAGCCCCAGCATTTT. Looking up the rest from reference TRBV19 and TRBJ1-5 gives the full variable domain: DGGITQSPKYLFRKEGQNVTLSCEQNLNHDAMYWYRQDPGQGLRLIYYSQIVNDFQKGDIAEGYSVSREKKESFPLTVTSAQKNPTAFYLCASTRYSNQPQHFGDGTRLSIL.

The V gene is TRBV7-9, the J gene TRBJ1-5; D remains ambiguous. CDR3 length: 15 amino acids. Germline loops: CDR1 SEHNR, CDR2 FQNEAQ (reference sequence). Deletions cut 4 bases from V and 1 base from J, with 11 bases between. CDR3 DNA: TGTGCCAGCAGCTACGGACCCAGCAGCAATCAGCCCCAGCATTTT. The encoded protein is CASSYGPSSNQPQHF. Looking up the rest from reference TRBV7-9 and TRBJ1-5 gives the full variable domain: DTGVSQNPRHKITKRGQNVTFRCDPISEHNRLYWYRQTLGQGPEFLTYFQNEAQLEKSRLLSDRFSAERPKGSFSTLEIQRTEQGDSAMYLCASSYGPSSNQPQHFGDGTRLSIL.

The chain has TRBV6-1 and TRBJ1-2; D gene uncertain. Trimming removed 4 bases at V and 7 bases at J, with 13 bases between. The CDR3 has 13 residues. Germline values: CDR1 MNHNS, CDR2 SASEGT. The CDR3 loop is CASSAERVGGYTF. As DNA, the CDR3 is TGTGCCAGCAGTGCGGAGAGGGTTGGTGGCTACACCTTC.

The J gene is TRBJ1-4, the V gene TRBV7-3; tentative D call: TRBD1 (5 bases). The CDR3 length is 16 residues. V shed 7 bases and J shed 0 bases, with 15 bases lying between them. Germline loops: CDR1 SGHTA, CDR2 FQGTGA. This CDR3 reads CASNPTALTTNEKLFF. Here the CDR3 DNA reads TGTGCCAGCAACCCGACAGCGCTCACAACTAATGAAAAACTGTTTTTT.

This clone appeared once. V gene TRBV27 combines with J gene TRBJ2-3; the D gene is possibly TRBD2 (6 bases). V gave up 3 bases and J gave up 2 bases, with 12 bases separating them. Germline values: CDR1 MNHEY, CDR2 SMNVEV (reference sequence). The CDR3 runs to 15 residues. CDR3 protein: CASSFRGIPTDTQYF. CDR3 nucleotide sequence: TGTGCCAGCAGTTTCCGCGGGATACCCACAGATACGCAGTATTTT.

V gene TRBV4-1 combines with J gene TRBJ2-5, with TRBD1 identical over 7 bases. Germline lookup yields CDR1 MGHRA and CDR2 YSYEKL. J lost 3 bases, V lost 8 bases, and 9 bases had no gene match. The CDR3 consists of 14 residues. The CDR3 spells CASASPGQKETQYF. The CDR3 DNA reads as TGCGCCAGCGCCTCCCCGGGACAGAAAGAGACCCAGTACTTC.

This clone was seen only a few times. This sequence joins TRBV5-1 and TRBJ1-1; unclear D gene. Per the germline V gene, CDR1 is SGHRS and CDR2 is YFSETQ. Between the trimmed V and J ends, which lost 6 bases and 5 bases, there was a span of 17 bases. The CDR3 is 14 amino acids. CDR3 sequence reads: CASNFGIGVTEAFF. CDR3 sequence (DNA): TGCGCCAGCAATTTCGGCATAGGTGTTACTGAAGCTTTCTTT.